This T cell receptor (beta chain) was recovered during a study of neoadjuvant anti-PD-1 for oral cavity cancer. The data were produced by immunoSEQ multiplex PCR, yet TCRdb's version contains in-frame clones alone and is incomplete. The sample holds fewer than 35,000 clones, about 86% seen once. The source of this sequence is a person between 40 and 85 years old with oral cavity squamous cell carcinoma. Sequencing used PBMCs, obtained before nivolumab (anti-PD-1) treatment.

The CDR3 protein is CASSQADTIYF. The CDR3 coding sequence is TGCGCCAGCAGCCAAGCGGACACCATATATTTT. V usage is TRBV4-1 and J usage is TRBJ1-3; D not resolved. The CDR3 runs to 11 residues. The V end was cut by 1 base, the J end by 8 bases, with 3 bases between. The germline V gene encodes CDR1 MGHRA and CDR2 YSYEKL.